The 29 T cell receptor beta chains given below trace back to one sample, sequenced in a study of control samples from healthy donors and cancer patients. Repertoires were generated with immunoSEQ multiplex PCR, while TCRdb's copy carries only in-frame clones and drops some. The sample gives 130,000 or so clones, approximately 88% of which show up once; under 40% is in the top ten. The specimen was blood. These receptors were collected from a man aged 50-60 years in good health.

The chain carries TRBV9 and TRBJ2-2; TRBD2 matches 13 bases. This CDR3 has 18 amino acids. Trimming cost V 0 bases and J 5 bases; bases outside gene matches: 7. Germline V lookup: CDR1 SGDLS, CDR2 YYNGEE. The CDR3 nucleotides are TGTGCCAGCAGCGTAGGCTTTAGGACTAGCGGGGGTACCGGGGAGCTGTTTTTT. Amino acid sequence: CASSVGFRTSGGTGELFF.

CDR3 DNA: TGTGCCAGCAGCGCCAGACTAGGTCTGAGGGAGACCCAGTACTTC. Translation: CASSARLGLRETQYF. The rearrangement uses TRBV9 and TRBJ2-5, with D perhaps matching TRBD2 (6 bases). The V and J ends lost 3 bases and 5 bases respectively, with 17 bases between them. This CDR3 spans 15 amino acids. Looked up from germline, CDR1 is SGDLS and CDR2 is YYNGEE.

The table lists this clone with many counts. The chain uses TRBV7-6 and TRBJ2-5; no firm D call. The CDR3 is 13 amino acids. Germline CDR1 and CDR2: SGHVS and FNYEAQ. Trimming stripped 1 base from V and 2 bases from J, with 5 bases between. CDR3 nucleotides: TGTGCCAGCAGCTTAGGACTTCAAGAGACCCAGTACTTC. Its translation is CASSLGLQETQYF.

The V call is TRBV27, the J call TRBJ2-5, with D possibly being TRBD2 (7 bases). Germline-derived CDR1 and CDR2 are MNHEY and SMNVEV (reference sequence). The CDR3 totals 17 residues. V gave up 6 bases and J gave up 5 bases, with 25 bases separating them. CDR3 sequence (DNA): TGTGCCAGCAGACCCCAGGGGCTTGCCATCGGGGGGGAGACCCAGTACTTC. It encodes CASRPQGLAIGGETQYF.

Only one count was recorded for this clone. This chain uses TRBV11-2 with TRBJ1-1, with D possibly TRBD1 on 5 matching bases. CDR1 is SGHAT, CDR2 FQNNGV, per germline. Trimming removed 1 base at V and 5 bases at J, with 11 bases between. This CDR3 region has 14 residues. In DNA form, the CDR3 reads TGTGCCAGCAGCTTAGGATGGGGGGGGACTGAAGCTTTCTTT. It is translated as CASSLGWGGTEAFF.

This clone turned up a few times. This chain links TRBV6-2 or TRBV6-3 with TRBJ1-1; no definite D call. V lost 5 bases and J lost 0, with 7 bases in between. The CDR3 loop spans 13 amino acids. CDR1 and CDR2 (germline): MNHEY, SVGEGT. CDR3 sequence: CASSPRLNTEAFF. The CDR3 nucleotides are TGTGCCAGCAGTCCCCGGTTGAACACTGAAGCTTTCTTT.

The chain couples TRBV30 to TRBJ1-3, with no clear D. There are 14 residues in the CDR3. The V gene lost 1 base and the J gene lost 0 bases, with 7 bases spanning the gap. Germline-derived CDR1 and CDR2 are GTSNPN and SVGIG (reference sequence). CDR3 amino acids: CAWSAGSSGNTIYF. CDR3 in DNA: TGTGCCTGGAGTGCGGGATCCTCTGGAAACACCATATATTTT.

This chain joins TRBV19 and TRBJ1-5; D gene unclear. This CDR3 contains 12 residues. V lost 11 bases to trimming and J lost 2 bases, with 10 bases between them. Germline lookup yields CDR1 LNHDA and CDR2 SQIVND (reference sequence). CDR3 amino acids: CAASSGNQPQHF. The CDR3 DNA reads TGTGCCGCCTCCTCGGGCAATCAGCCCCAGCATTTT.

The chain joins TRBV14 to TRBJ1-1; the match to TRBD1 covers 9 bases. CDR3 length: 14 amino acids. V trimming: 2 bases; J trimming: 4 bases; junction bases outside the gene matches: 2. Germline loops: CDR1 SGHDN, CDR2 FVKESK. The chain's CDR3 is CASSQLTGGTEAFF. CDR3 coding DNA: TGTGCCAGCAGCCAACTGACAGGGGGCACTGAAGCTTTCTTT.

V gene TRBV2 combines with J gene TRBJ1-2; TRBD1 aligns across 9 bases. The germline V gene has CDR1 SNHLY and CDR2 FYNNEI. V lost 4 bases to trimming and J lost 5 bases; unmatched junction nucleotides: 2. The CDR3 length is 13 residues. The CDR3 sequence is CASSAGTGYGYTF. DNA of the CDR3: TGTGCCAGCAGTGCGGGGACAGGGTATGGCTACACCTTC.

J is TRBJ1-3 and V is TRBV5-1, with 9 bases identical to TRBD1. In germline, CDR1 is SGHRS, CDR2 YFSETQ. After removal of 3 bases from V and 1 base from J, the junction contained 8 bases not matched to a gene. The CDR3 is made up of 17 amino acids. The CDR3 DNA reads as TGCGCCAGCAGCTCGAGGACAGGGGCTAGGTCTGGAAACACCATATATTTT. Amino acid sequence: CASSSRTGARSGNTIYF.

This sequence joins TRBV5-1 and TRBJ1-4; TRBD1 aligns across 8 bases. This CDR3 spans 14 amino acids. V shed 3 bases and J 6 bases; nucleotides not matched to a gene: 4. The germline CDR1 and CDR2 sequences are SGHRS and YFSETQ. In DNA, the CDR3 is TGCGCCAGCAGCTGGACAGGGTCGGATGAAAAACTGTTTTTT. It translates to CASSWTGSDEKLFF. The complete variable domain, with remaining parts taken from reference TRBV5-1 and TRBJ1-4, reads KAGVTQTPRYLIKTRGQQVTLSCSPISGHRSVSWYQQTPGQGLQFLFEYFSETQRNKGNFPGRFSGRQFSNSRSEMNVSTLELGDSALYLCASSWTGSDEKLFFGSGTQLSVL.

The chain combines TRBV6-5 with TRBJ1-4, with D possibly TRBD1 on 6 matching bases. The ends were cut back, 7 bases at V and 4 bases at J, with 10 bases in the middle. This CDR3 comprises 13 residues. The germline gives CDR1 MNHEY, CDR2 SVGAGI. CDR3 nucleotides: TGTGCCAGCACCAGGGGTCTTAATGAAAAACTGTTTTTT. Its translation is CASTRGLNEKLFF.

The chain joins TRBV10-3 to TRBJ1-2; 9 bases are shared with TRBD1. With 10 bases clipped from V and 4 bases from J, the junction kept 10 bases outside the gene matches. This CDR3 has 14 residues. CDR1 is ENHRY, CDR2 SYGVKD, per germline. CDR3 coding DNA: TGTGCCAGCACACAGGGGGCGCAAGGCTATGGCTACACCTTC. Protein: CASTQGAQGYGYTF.

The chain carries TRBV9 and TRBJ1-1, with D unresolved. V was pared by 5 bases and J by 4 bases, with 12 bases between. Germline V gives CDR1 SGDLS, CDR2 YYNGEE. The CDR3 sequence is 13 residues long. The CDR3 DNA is TGTGCCAGCAGTCTAAGGCCGGGCACTGAAGCTTTCTTT. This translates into CASSLRPGTEAFF.

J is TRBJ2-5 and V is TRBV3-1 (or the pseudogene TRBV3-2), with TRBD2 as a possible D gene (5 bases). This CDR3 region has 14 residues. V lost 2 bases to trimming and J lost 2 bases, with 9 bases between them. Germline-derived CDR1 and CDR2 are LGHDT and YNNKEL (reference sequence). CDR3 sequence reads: CASSQSRVQETQYF. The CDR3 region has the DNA TGTGCCAGCAGCCAATCGCGGGTGCAAGAGACCCAGTACTTC.

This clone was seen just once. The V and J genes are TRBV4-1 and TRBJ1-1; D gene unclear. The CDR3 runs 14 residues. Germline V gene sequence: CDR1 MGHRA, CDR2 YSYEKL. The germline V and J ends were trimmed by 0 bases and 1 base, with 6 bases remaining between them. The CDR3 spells CASSQDRSNTEAFF. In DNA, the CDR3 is TGCGCCAGCAGCCAAGATAGGTCGAACACTGAAGCTTTCTTT.

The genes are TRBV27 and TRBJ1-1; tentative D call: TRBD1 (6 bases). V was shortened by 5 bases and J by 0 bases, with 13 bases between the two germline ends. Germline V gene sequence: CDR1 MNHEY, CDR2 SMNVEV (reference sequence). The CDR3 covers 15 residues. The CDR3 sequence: CASSLGTFMNTEAFF. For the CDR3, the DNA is TGTGCCAGCAGTCTGGGGACATTTATGAACACTGAAGCTTTCTTT.

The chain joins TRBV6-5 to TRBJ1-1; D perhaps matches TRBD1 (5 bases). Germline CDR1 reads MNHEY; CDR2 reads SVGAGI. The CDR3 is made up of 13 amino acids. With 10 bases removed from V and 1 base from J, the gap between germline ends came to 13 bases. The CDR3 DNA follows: TGTGCCACCCTCCGTGACAGGAACACTGAAGCTTTCTTT. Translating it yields CATLRDRNTEAFF.

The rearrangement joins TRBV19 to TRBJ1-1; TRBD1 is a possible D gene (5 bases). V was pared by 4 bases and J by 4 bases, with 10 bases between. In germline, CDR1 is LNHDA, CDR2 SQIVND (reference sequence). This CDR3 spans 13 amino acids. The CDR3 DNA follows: TGTGCCAGTAGTACGGGGGTGGGCACTGAAGCTTTCTTT. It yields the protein CASSTGVGTEAFF.

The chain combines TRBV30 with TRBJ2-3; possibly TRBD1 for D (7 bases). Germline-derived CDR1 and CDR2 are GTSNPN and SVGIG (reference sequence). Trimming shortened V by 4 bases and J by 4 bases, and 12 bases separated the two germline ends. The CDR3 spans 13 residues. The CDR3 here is CAWNPRGADTQYF. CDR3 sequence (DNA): TGTGCCTGGAACCCCAGGGGGGCAGATACGCAGTATTTT.

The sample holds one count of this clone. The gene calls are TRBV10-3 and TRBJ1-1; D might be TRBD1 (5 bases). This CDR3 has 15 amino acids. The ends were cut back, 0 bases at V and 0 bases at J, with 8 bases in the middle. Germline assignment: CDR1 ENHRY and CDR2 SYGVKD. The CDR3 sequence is CAISESGHLNTEAFF. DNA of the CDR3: TGTGCCATCAGTGAGTCGGGGCATTTGAACACTGAAGCTTTCTTT.

The chain's CDR3 is CASSEDSGFTGNTIYF. CDR3 bases: TGTGCCAGCAGTGAAGATTCGGGGTTTACTGGAAACACCATATATTTT. The V call is TRBV6-1, the J call TRBJ1-3; D unresolved. The CDR3 is made up of 16 amino acids. The V end lost 1 base, the J end lost 2 bases, and 12 bases lay between the germline ends. Germline V gene sequence: CDR1 MNHNS, CDR2 SASEGT.

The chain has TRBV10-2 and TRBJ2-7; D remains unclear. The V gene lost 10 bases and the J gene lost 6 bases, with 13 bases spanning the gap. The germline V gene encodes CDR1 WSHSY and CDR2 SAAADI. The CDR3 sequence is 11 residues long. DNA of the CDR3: TGCGCCACCTTGGCGTTGGCCGAGCAGTACTTC. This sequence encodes CATLALAEQYF.

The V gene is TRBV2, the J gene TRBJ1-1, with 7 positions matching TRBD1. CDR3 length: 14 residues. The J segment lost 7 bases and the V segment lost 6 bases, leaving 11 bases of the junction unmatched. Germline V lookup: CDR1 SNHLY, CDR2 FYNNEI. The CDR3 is CASRHDRRTGEAFF. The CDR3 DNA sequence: TGTGCCAGCAGACACGATCGCCGGACAGGTGAAGCTTTCTTT.

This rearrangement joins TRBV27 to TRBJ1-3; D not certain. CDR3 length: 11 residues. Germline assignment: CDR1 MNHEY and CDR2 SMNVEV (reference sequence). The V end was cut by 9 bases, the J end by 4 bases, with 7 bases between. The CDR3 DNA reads TGTGCCAGTCAGCAGGGAAACACCATATATTTT. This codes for CASQQGNTIYF.

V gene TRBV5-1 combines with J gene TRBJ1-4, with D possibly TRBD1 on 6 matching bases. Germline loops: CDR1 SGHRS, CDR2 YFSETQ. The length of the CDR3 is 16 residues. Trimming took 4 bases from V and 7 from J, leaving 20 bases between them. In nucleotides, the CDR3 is TGCGCCAGCAGCCCTGGTGGGCAGGGGAAGGCTGAAAAACTGTTTTTT. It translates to CASSPGGQGKAEKLFF.

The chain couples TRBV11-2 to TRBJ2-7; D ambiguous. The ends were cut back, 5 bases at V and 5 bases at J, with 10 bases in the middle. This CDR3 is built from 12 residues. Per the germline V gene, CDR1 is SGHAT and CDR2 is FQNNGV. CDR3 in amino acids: CASSLLGDEQYF. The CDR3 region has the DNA TGTGCCAGCAGCCTGCTAGGAGACGAGCAGTACTTC. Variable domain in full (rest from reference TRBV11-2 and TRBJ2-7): EAGVAQSPRYKIIEKRQSVAFWCNPISGHATLYWYQQILGQGPKLLIQFQNNGVVDDSQLPKDRFSAERLKGVDSTLKIQPAKLEDSAVYLCASSLLGDEQYFGPGTRLTVT.

The CDR3 DNA reads as TGTGCCAGCATCGAAGCAGGGACTGGAGATAGCAATCAGCCCCAGCATTTT. As protein: CASIEAGTGDSNQPQHF. The chain has TRBV21-1 and TRBJ1-5. TRBV21-1 is marked as a pseudogene. CDR3 length equals 17 residues.